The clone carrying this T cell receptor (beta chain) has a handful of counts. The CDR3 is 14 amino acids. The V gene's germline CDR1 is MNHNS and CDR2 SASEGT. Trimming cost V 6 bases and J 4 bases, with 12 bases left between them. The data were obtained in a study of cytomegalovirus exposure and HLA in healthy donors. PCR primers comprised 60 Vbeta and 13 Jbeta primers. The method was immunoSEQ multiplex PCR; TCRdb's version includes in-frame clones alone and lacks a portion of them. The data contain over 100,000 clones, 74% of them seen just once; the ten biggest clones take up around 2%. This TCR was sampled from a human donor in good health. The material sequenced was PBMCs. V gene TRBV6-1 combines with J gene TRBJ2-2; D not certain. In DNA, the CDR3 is TGTGCCAGCAGAGCGCGCCCCCTCACCGGGGAGCTGTTTTTT. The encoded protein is CASRARPLTGELFF.